Below are 28 T cell receptor beta chains sequenced from a single sample in a study of cytomegalovirus exposure and HLA in healthy donors. The PCR contained 60 Vbeta and 13 Jbeta primers. Assay: immunoSEQ multiplex PCR; the TCRdb copy retains only in-frame clones and omits some. The sample has under 150,000 clones; under 70% are singletons. The sequencing input was PBMCs. The receptors were gathered from a man younger than 30 in good health and CMV-seropositive.

The chain employs TRBV6-1 and TRBJ2-5, with D perhaps matching TRBD2 (5 bases). With the DNA end fitting TRBJ2-7 better, the J assignment may be wrong. The CDR3 spans 14 residues. Per germline, CDR1 MNHNS and CDR2 SASEGT. The CDR3 loop is CASSEWPGTYEQYF. The CDR3 bases are TGTGCCAGCAGTGAATGGCCGGGAACCTACGAGCAGTACTTC.

For this clone: This CDR3 is also generated by other DNA sequences in the sample. V and J are TRBV6-5 and TRBJ1-1; 8 positions agree with TRBD1. Losses at the gene ends were 0 bases for V and 1 base for J; bases not matched to a gene: 1. The CDR3 is 15 residues long. Germline V CDR1 and CDR2: MNHEY, SVGAGI. The CDR3 DNA follows: TGTGCCAGCAGTTACTCAGGACAGGGGAACACTGAAGCTTTCTTT. This gives the protein CASSYSGQGNTEAFF.

The chain uses TRBV2 and TRBJ1-4; D not resolved. CDR1 and CDR2 (germline): SNHLY, FYNNEI. V lost 5 bases to trimming and J lost 4 bases, with 11 bases between them. The CDR3 sequence is 14 residues long. The CDR3 nucleotides are TGTGCCAGCAGTCCACAGTTATTTAATGAAAAACTGTTTTTT. Amino acid sequence: CASSPQLFNEKLFF.

The chain combines TRBV28 with TRBJ1-6, with D perhaps matching TRBD1 (6 bases). The germline gives CDR1 MDHEN, CDR2 SYDVKM. The CDR3 is 13 residues long. V lost 6 bases to trimming and J lost 14 bases, with 17 bases between them. CDR3 coding DNA: TGTGCCAGCAGCCTATCCGCTCGGGACACCCTCCACTTT. Amino acids: CASSLSARDTLHF.

The V and J genes are TRBV27 and TRBJ1-2, with TRBD1 matching over 10 bases. Per the germline V gene, CDR1 is MNHEY and CDR2 is SMNVEV (reference sequence). V was clipped by 1 base and J by 7 bases; unmatched bases: 9. The length of the CDR3 is 16 residues. The CDR3 sequence: CASSLFRDRGSSGYTF. CDR3 DNA sequence: TGTGCCAGCAGTTTATTCCGGGACAGGGGTTCCTCTGGCTACACCTTC.

The chain is built from TRBV4-1 and TRBJ1-1; D gene uncertain. V was trimmed by 1 base and J by 0 bases, leaving 15 bases between them. Germline V lookup: CDR1 MGHRA, CDR2 YSYEKL. The CDR3 covers 17 residues. Written as DNA, the CDR3 is TGCGCCAGCAGCCAAGTGGATTGGGAGGGAATGAACACTGAAGCTTTCTTT. Protein product: CASSQVDWEGMNTEAFF.

The V call is TRBV4-2, the J call TRBJ2-3; weak D call: TRBD2 (5 bases). This CDR3 is built from 16 residues. The V and J ends lost 2 bases and 3 bases respectively, with 15 bases between them. Germline-derived CDR1 and CDR2 are LGHNA and YNFKEQ. The CDR3 coding sequence is TGTGCCAGCAGCCAACGGGGAAAAAAAGGGACAGATACGCAGTATTTT. Protein product: CASSQRGKKGTDTQYF.

This clone turned up a few times. This rearrangement joins TRBV6-1 to TRBJ1-5; 8 positions agree with TRBD1. The V gene's germline CDR1 is MNHNS and CDR2 SASEGT. CDR3 length equals 14 residues. Trimming removed 8 bases from V and 3 bases from J; junction bases left unmatched: 6. The CDR3 region is CASRQGHVNQPQHF. CDR3 nucleotide sequence: TGTGCCAGCCGACAGGGGCACGTCAATCAGCCCCAGCATTTT.

The chain uses TRBV28 and TRBJ2-7, with D tentatively TRBD1 (6 bases). The length of the CDR3 is 14 residues. Per germline, CDR1 MDHEN and CDR2 SYDVKM. V lost 5 bases, J lost 2 bases, and 13 bases lay in between. This chain's CDR3 is CASSRPGHPYEQYF. Written as DNA, the CDR3 is TGTGCCAGCAGTCGACCGGGACACCCCTACGAGCAGTACTTC.

V gene TRBV11-3 combines with J gene TRBJ1-1; tentatively, D is TRBD1 (5 bases). Germline V gene data show CDR1 as SGHNT and CDR2 as YENEEA. Trimming left V 4 bases short and J 6 bases short, with 9 bases between. This CDR3 contains 12 residues. CDR3 in DNA: TGTGCCAGCAGCTGGCAAGGGGCTGAAGCTTTCTTT. Translating it yields CASSWQGAEAFF.

This chain joins TRBV5-6 and TRBJ1-2, with D possibly TRBD1 on 5 matching bases. This CDR3 has 13 residues. V was clipped by 0 bases and J by 8 bases, with 11 bases between them. Germline V lookup: CDR1 SGHDT, CDR2 YYEEEE. CDR3 DNA sequence: TGTGCCAGCAGCTTGGGATCCAGGGAAGGCTACACCTTC. Its translation is CASSLGSREGYTF.

J is TRBJ2-1 and V is TRBV5-1; D perhaps matches TRBD2 (7 bases). The length of the CDR3 is 16 residues. Deletions cut 4 bases from V and 2 bases from J, with 16 bases between. From germline, CDR1 is SGHRS and CDR2 YFSETQ. The CDR3, as DNA: TGCGCCAGCAGCGTGGAATGGGGGGGGCCCTACAATGAGCAGTTCTTC. The encoded protein is CASSVEWGGPYNEQFF.

This clone has only a few counts. The chain employs TRBV7-9 and TRBJ2-3; possible D gene TRBD1, 6 bases. CDR1 SEHNR and CDR2 FQNEAQ come from the germline V gene (reference sequence). This CDR3 is 13 amino acids long. With 3 bases removed from V and 4 bases from J, the gap between germline ends came to 8 bases. CDR3: CASSLGASDTQYF. In nucleotides, the CDR3 is TGTGCCAGCAGCTTGGGGGCCTCAGATACGCAGTATTTT.

This clone was counted a single time. The rearrangement uses TRBV4-1 and TRBJ1-2; TRBD1 matches at 7 bases. Looked up from germline, CDR1 is MGHRA and CDR2 is YSYEKL. Germline trimming cut 6 bases from V and 7 bases from J; bases unmatched to any gene: 11. The length of the CDR3 is 14 residues. CDR3 loop: CASSPTGLGSGYTF. DNA for the CDR3: TGCGCCAGCAGTCCGACAGGGCTAGGTAGTGGCTACACCTTC.

The V and J genes are TRBV29-1 and TRBJ2-2; D is unresolved. Germline CDR1 SQVTM, CDR2 ANQGSEA. The CDR3 covers 13 residues. The V gene lost 5 bases and the J gene lost 2 bases, with 9 bases spanning the gap. The CDR3 bases are TGCAGCGTTCCGCACATAAACACCGGGGAGCTGTTTTTT. Residues: CSVPHINTGELFF.

The chain joins TRBV5-1 to TRBJ2-2; 14 nucleotides agree with TRBD2. V lost 0 bases to trimming and J lost 6 bases; unmatched junction nucleotides: 1. The CDR3 loop spans 16 amino acids. Germline V gene sequence: CDR1 SGHRS, CDR2 YFSETQ. This CDR3 reads CASSLVTSGGAGELFF. In DNA form, the CDR3 reads TGCGCCAGCAGCTTGGTGACTAGCGGGGGGGCCGGGGAGCTGTTTTTT.

The sample holds one count of this clone. The chain combines TRBV6-5 with TRBJ2-3; 9 bases map to TRBD2. The junction had 8 bases not matched to a gene; V was cut back by 8 bases and J by 5 bases. CDR3 length: 14 amino acids. CDR1 is MNHEY and CDR2 is SVGAGI in the germline V gene. CDR3: CASRAAGGQDTQYF. For the CDR3, the DNA is TGTGCCAGCCGGGCGGCGGGGGGGCAAGATACGCAGTATTTT.

The chain combines TRBV7-9 with TRBJ1-2; D is unresolved. Germline lookup yields CDR1 SEHNR and CDR2 FQNEAQ (reference sequence). Trimming shortened V by 5 bases and J by 4 bases, and 11 bases separated the two germline ends. The CDR3 runs 13 residues. CDR3 in amino acids: CASSAREPYGYTF. CDR3 DNA: TGTGCCAGCAGCGCGCGGGAGCCCTATGGCTACACCTTC.

V usage is TRBV6-6 and J usage is TRBJ2-3; 7 bases agree with TRBD1. CDR3 length: 14 amino acids. Per germline, CDR1 MNHNY and CDR2 SVGAGI (reference sequence). The V and J ends lost 6 bases and 3 bases, in that order; junction bases with no gene match: 6. The CDR3 loop is CASRTGTATDTQYF. The CDR3 DNA is TGTGCCAGCAGAACCGGGACAGCTACAGATACGCAGTATTTT.

The chain has TRBV11-2 and TRBJ2-7; D may be TRBD1 (7 bases). Trimming stripped 5 bases from V and 2 bases from J, with 16 bases between. Germline values: CDR1 SGHAT, CDR2 FQNNGV. This CDR3 spans 15 amino acids. The CDR3 here is CASSNQGGVTYEQYF. In nucleotides, the CDR3 is TGTGCCAGCAGCAATCAGGGGGGCGTAACCTACGAGCAGTACTTC.

This chain's CDR3 is CASQGEGNQPQHF. The CDR3 DNA is TGTGCCAGCCAAGGGGAGGGCAATCAGCCCCAGCATTTT. The gene calls are TRBV7-2 and TRBJ1-5; possible D gene TRBD1, 5 bases. The germline V gene encodes CDR1 SGHTA and CDR2 FQGNSA. Trimming removed 8 bases from V and 2 bases from J, with 10 bases in between. The CDR3 is 13 amino acids.

This chain uses TRBV6-6 with TRBJ2-3; 8 bases are shared with TRBD1. The germline V gene encodes CDR1 MNHNY and CDR2 SVGAGI (reference sequence). This CDR3 comprises 16 residues. The V gene end was trimmed by 5 bases and the J gene end by 2 bases; junction bases not matched to a gene: 9. This chain's CDR3 is CASSPRRDRYTDTQYF. Here the CDR3 DNA reads TGTGCCAGCAGTCCACGCCGGGACAGGTACACAGATACGCAGTATTTT.

This clone has more than one count but fewer than ten. V gene TRBV30 combines with J gene TRBJ2-4; the D gene is possibly TRBD2 (6 bases). The germline V gene encodes CDR1 GTSNPN and CDR2 SVGIG (reference sequence). V was pared by 1 base and J by 6 bases, with 16 bases between. CDR3 length: 15 amino acids. In DNA, the CDR3 is TGTGCCTGGAGTGACAAGCCGGGGGACGCAAACATTCAGTACTTC. It translates to CAWSDKPGDANIQYF.

This chain joins TRBV10-1 and TRBJ2-1; D uncertain. V shed 2 bases and J shed 9 bases, with 17 bases lying between them. The germline V gene encodes CDR1 WNHNN and CDR2 SYGVQD (reference sequence). The CDR3 is made up of 15 amino acids. This CDR3 is CASSEVLKTLSEQFF. The CDR3 DNA is TGCGCCAGCAGTGAGGTCCTGAAGACATTGAGTGAGCAGTTCTTC.

V gene TRBV29-1 combines with J gene TRBJ1-2; possibly TRBD1 for D (6 bases). The CDR3 is 15 residues long. With 5 bases removed from V and 4 bases from J, the gap between germline ends came to 20 bases. Germline V gene data show CDR1 as SQVTM and CDR2 as ANQGSEA. CDR3 bases: TGCAGCGTTTATACCCAGGGGCGCGGGGGCTATGGCTACACCTTC. Amino acid sequence: CSVYTQGRGGYGYTF.

The chain employs TRBV11-2 and TRBJ2-3; tentatively, D is TRBD1 (5 bases). Deletions cut 5 bases from V and 5 bases from J, with 20 bases between. The germline gives CDR1 SGHAT, CDR2 FQNNGV. The CDR3 loop spans 16 amino acids. The chain's CDR3 is CASSSIRTQTGDTQYF. The CDR3 DNA reads as TGTGCCAGCAGCAGTATAAGGACCCAAACAGGAGATACGCAGTATTTT.

The V call is TRBV20-1, the J call TRBJ2-3; the D is unclear. CDR3 length equals 11 residues. In germline, CDR1 is DFQATT, CDR2 SNEGSKA (reference sequence). Trimming stripped 6 bases from V and 4 bases from J, with 8 bases between. CDR3 nucleotide sequence: TGCAGTGCCAGCCTAGCAGATACGCAGTATTTT. Its translation: CSASLADTQYF.

The rearrangement joins TRBV29-1 to TRBJ1-2; weak D call: TRBD1 (5 bases). V was shortened by 6 bases and J by 6 bases, with 20 bases between the two germline ends. The CDR3 totals 14 residues. Germline V gives CDR1 SQVTM, CDR2 ANQGSEA. The CDR3: CSVGGRWADDGYTF. The CDR3 DNA reads as TGCAGCGTCGGGGGAAGGTGGGCTGACGATGGCTACACCTTC. The full variable domain, with the rest looked up from reference TRBV29-1 and TRBJ1-2, is SAVISQKPSRDICQRGTSLTIQCQVDSQVTMMFWYRQQPGQSLTLIATANQGSEATYESGFVIDKFPISRPNLTFSTLTVSNMSPEDSSIYLCSVGGRWADDGYTFGSGTRLTVV.